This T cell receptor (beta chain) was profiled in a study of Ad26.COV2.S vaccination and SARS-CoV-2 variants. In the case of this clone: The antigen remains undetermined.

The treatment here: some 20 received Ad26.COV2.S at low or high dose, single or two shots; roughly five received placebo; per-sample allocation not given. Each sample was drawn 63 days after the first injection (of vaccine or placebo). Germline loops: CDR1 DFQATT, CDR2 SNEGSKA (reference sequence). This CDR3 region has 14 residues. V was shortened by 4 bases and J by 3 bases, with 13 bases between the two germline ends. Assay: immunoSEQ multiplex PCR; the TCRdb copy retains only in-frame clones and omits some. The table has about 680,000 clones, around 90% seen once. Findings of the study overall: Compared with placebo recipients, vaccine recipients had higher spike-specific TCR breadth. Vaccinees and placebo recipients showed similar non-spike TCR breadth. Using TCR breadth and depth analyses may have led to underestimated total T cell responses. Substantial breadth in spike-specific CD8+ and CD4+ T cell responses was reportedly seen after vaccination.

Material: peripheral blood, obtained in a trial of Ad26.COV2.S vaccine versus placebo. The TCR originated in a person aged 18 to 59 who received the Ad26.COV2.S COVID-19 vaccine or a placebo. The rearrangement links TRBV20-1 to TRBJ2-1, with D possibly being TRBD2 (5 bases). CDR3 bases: TGCAGTGCTAATGAGGGTCCTTACTACAATGAGCAGTTCTTC. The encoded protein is CSANEGPYYNEQFF.